This note documents a single T cell receptor (beta chain) sequence. What it binds is not known. This CDR3 is 14 amino acids long. In germline, CDR1 is SGHRS, CDR2 YFSETQ. Germline trimming cut 5 bases from V and 8 bases from J; bases unmatched to any gene: 8. Primers included in the PCR were 60 Vbeta and 13 Jbeta primers. Sequencing was performed with immunoSEQ multiplex PCR; in TCRdb, only in-frame clones are kept and a portion is missing. The sample yields over 25,000 clones, about three fifths seen once. The data derive from a study of cytomegalovirus exposure and HLA in healthy donors. Study-level findings and limits: Prior analysis indicated that the majority of TCR beta V segments exhibited productivity approximately 87% or approximately 30% of the time.

V is TRBV5-1 and J is TRBJ1-5; 9 bases are a match to TRBD1. The clonotype originates from a male donor in good health and CMV-seropositive. Specimen: PBMCs. CDR3 in DNA: TGCGCCAGCAGATCCGGGACAGGGCTGGAGCCCCAGCATTTT. It codes for CASRSGTGLEPQHF.